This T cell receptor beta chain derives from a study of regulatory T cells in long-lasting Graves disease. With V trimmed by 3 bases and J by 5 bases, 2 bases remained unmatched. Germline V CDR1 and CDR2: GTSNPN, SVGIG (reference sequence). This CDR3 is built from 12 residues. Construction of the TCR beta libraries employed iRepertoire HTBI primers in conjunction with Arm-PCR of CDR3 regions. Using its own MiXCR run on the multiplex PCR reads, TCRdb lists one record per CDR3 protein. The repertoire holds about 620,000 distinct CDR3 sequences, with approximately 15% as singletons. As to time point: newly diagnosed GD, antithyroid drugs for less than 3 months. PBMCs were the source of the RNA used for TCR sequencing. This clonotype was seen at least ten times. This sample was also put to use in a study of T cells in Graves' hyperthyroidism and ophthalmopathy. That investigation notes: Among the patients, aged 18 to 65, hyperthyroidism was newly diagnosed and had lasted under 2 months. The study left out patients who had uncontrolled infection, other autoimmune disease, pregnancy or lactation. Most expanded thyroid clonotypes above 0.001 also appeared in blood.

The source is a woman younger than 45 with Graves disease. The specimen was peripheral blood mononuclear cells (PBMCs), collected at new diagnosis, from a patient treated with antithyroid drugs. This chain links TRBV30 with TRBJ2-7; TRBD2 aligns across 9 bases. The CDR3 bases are TGTGCCTGGAGAGCGGGAGGCCACGAGCAGTACTTC. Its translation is CAWRAGGHEQYF.